The next 22 T cell receptor beta chains were all read from a single sample in a study of beta chain features in type 1 diabetes listed by TCRdb under 2018. These receptors' antigens are unknown. Library preparation was by the immunoSEQ multiplex PCR assay. The entire isolated RNA was reverse transcribed using the High Capacity cDNA Reverse Transcription Kit, and thus expressed TCRB transcripts were sequenced. TCRdb retrieved this table from immuneACCESS and kept in-frame rearrangements only. Not all clones are present; in checked studies, unresolved V genes account for under half, and no reason is known for the remainder. Within this sample are tens of thousands of clones, with just under 50% of them counted one time only. The ten largest clones take up 0.7% of the sample. Study-level results and caveats: A moderate but significant shortening of TCRB CDR3 length was observed in type 1 diabetes patients in all four CD4+ subsets.

Sequenced material: central memory CD4+ T cells from blood. These receptors originate from a man younger than 40 with type 1 diabetes.

The chain combines TRBV5-1 with TRBJ2-3, with D unresolved. Trimming shortened V by 0 bases and J by 4 bases, and 12 bases separated the two germline ends. This CDR3 is 15 amino acids long. CDR1 is SGHRS, CDR2 YFSETQ, per germline. The CDR3 protein is CASSLGHLGPDTQYF. CDR3 bases: TGCGCCAGCAGCTTGGGACACCTGGGCCCAGATACGCAGTATTTT.

J is TRBJ2-5 and V is TRBV18, with TRBD1 as a possible D gene (5 bases). The tail of the sequence fits TRBJ2-7 better, so the J call may be wrong. Germline V lookup: CDR1 KGHSH, CDR2 LQKENI. CDR3 length: 15 residues. The CDR3 bases are TGTGCCAGCTCACCACCAGACAGCCTCTCCTACGAGCAGTACTTC. Its translation is CASSPPDSLSYEQYF.

The V call is TRBV5-1, the J call TRBJ1-1; TRBD1 is a possible D gene (5 bases). Trimming pared 4 bases from V and 3 bases from J, leaving 16 bases between. Germline V gene data show CDR1 as SGHRS and CDR2 as YFSETQ. This CDR3 region has 15 residues. The CDR3 coding sequence is TGCGCCAGCAGCCCTGATAGGGGTATGTACACTGAAGCTTTCTTT. Its protein product is CASSPDRGMYTEAFF. The variable domain in full, completed from reference TRBV5-1 and TRBJ1-1, reads KAGVTQTPRYLIKTRGQQVTLSCSPISGHRSVSWYQQTPGQGLQFLFEYFSETQRNKGNFPGRFSGRQFSNSRSEMNVSTLELGDSALYLCASSPDRGMYTEAFFGQGTRLTVV.

The CDR3 sequence: CASSQGGPSTDTQYF. The CDR3 DNA is TGTGCCAGCAGCCAGGGGGGACCTAGCACAGATACGCAGTATTTT. The rearrangement uses TRBV11-3 and TRBJ2-3; weak D call: TRBD1 (7 bases). The CDR3 is 15 residues long. V lost 5 bases to trimming and J lost 0 bases, with 12 bases between them. Per the germline V gene, CDR1 is SGHNT and CDR2 is YENEEA.

In its sample, this clone was seen a few times. Other DNA sequences in the same sample also yield this CDR3. This sequence joins TRBV6-6 and TRBJ2-2; 8 positions match TRBD2. V lost 2 bases and J lost 4; bases outside the gene matches: 0. The CDR3 contains 14 residues. Germline CDR1 is MNHNY and CDR2 is SVGAGI (reference sequence). The CDR3 region is CASSYLAGTGELFF. In DNA, the CDR3 is TGTGCCAGCAGTTACCTAGCGGGCACCGGGGAGCTGTTTTTT.

This rearrangement joins TRBV30 to TRBJ2-3, with 10 bases fitting TRBD2. Germline V gives CDR1 GTSNPN, CDR2 SVGIG (reference sequence). CDR3 length equals 15 residues. The J segment lost 2 bases and the V segment lost 2 bases, leaving 4 bases of the junction unmatched. CDR3 sequence reads: CAWSSAGGATDTQYF. As DNA, the CDR3 is TGTGCCTGGAGTTCAGCGGGGGGGGCCACAGATACGCAGTATTTT.

V and J are TRBV19 and TRBJ2-2; TRBD1 matches at 8 bases. Germline CDR1 reads LNHDA; CDR2 reads SQIVND (reference sequence). V gave up 2 bases and J gave up 4 bases; unmatched junction bases: 6. This CDR3 comprises 16 residues. The CDR3 DNA reads as TGTGCCAGTAGTATACGGACAGGGAGCGGCACCGGGGAGCTGTTTTTT. This gives the protein CASSIRTGSGTGELFF.

V gene TRBV11-3 combines with J gene TRBJ2-1; 10 bases map to TRBD1. Unmatched junction bases numbered 9, after V lost 3 bases and J lost 7 bases. This CDR3 has 16 amino acids. CDR1 is SGHNT and CDR2 is YENEEA in the germline V gene. CDR3 protein: CASSFTGTGVRNEQFF. The CDR3, as DNA: TGTGCCAGCAGCTTCACCGGGACAGGGGTTCGGAATGAGCAGTTCTTC.

This sequence joins TRBV7-2 and TRBJ2-6, with TRBD2 matching 8 bases. Trimming took 5 bases from V and 2 from J; bases not matched to a gene: 2. Germline loops: CDR1 SGHTA, CDR2 FQGNSA. This CDR3 region has 15 residues. CDR3 bases: TGTGCCAGCAGCCCCGGGGGGGCTGGGGCCAACGTCCTGACTTTC. Its protein is CASSPGGAGANVLTF. Variable domain in full (rest from reference TRBV7-2 and TRBJ2-6): GAGVSQSPSNKVTEKGKDVELRCDPISGHTALYWYRQSLGQGLEFLIYFQGNSAPDKSGLPSDRFSAERTGGSVSTLTIQRTQQEDSAVYLCASSPGGAGANVLTFGAGSRLTVL.

V is TRBV5-1 and J is TRBJ2-7; 9 bases align to TRBD1. Unmatched junction bases numbered 8, after V lost 4 bases and J lost 6 bases. Germline CDR1 is SGHRS and CDR2 is YFSETQ. This CDR3 spans 14 amino acids. CDR3 residues: CASSVPGQGLEQYF. CDR3 in DNA: TGCGCCAGCAGCGTTCCGGGACAGGGCCTCGAGCAGTACTTC.

This clone rates as medium-sized. The V gene is TRBV7-9, the J gene TRBJ2-5; TRBD1 is a possible D gene (8 bases). The V end lost 3 bases, the J end lost 5 bases, and 13 bases lay between the germline ends. The germline V gene has CDR1 SEHNR and CDR2 FQNEAQ (reference sequence). CDR3 length: 14 amino acids. CDR3 sequence (DNA): TGTGCCAGCAGCTTGGACAGGGAGGGGGAGACCCAGTACTTC. It is translated as CASSLDREGETQYF.

V usage is TRBV7-9 and J usage is TRBJ1-2; TRBD1 might be the D (6 bases). Trimming stripped 2 bases from V and 2 bases from J, with 9 bases between. Per germline, CDR1 SEHNR and CDR2 FQNEAQ (reference sequence). The CDR3 loop spans 14 amino acids. The CDR3 is CASSLTGSNYGYTF. The CDR3 DNA is TGTGCCAGCAGCTTAACAGGGAGCAACTATGGCTACACCTTC. The full variable domain, in which reference TRBV7-9 and TRBJ1-2 provide the parts outside the CDR3, is DTGVSQNPRHKITKRGQNVTFRCDPISEHNRLYWYRQTLGQGPEFLTYFQNEAQLEKSRLLSDRFSAERPKGSFSTLEIQRTEQGDSAMYLCASSLTGSNYGYTFGSGTRLTVV.

The genes are TRBV11-3 and TRBJ2-3; TRBD2 is a possible D gene (5 bases). The germline CDR1 and CDR2 sequences are SGHNT and YENEEA. With 4 bases removed from V and 0 bases from J, the gap between germline ends came to 11 bases. This CDR3 has 15 residues. The CDR3 is CASSSRTASTDTQYF. In DNA, the CDR3 is TGTGCCAGCAGCTCCAGGACTGCAAGCACAGATACGCAGTATTTT.

In this sample, this clone turned up a few times. This chain uses TRBV5-6 with TRBJ1-2, with 9 bases that match TRBD1. The CDR3 is 15 amino acids. Per the germline V gene, CDR1 is SGHDT and CDR2 is YYEEEE. J lost 3 bases, V lost 2 bases, and 5 bases had no gene match. CDR3 bases: TGTGCCAGCAGCTTTGGGACAGGGACCGACTATGGCTACACCTTC. Translating it yields CASSFGTGTDYGYTF. The full variable domain, its missing parts supplied by reference TRBV5-6 and TRBJ1-2, is DAGVTQSPTHLIKTRGQQVTLRCSPKSGHDTVSWYQQALGQGPQFIFQYYEEEERQRGNFPDRFSGHQFPNYSSELNVNALLLGDSALYLCASSFGTGTDYGYTFGSGTRLTVV.

The chain uses TRBV6-1 and TRBJ2-4, with TRBD1 matching over 8 bases. The CDR3 spans 16 residues. Germline CDR1 is MNHNS and CDR2 is SASEGT. V was clipped by 2 bases and J by 3 bases; unmatched bases: 6. CDR3 DNA sequence: TGTGCCAGCAGTGAAAGGACAGGGAAAGACAAAAACATTCAGTACTTC. Translation: CASSERTGKDKNIQYF.

The chain combines TRBV28 with TRBJ2-1; TRBD2 is a possible D gene (6 bases). Germline CDR1 MDHEN, CDR2 SYDVKM. V lost 7 bases to trimming and J lost 8 bases, with 12 bases between them. CDR3 length equals 12 residues. As DNA, the CDR3 is TGTGCCAGCAATAACCGGGGGTATGAGCAGTTCTTC. Translation gives CASNNRGYEQFF.

This chain connects TRBV2 to TRBJ2-1; 9 bases agree with TRBD2. V gave up 7 bases and J gave up 8 bases; unmatched junction bases: 9. Germline V gene data show CDR1 as SNHLY and CDR2 as FYNNEI. The CDR3 loop spans 14 amino acids. DNA for the CDR3: TGTGCCAGCATGCGGGGGGGAGGGTTCGATGAGCAGTTCTTC. Translating it yields CASMRGGGFDEQFF. Supplemented by reference TRBV2 and TRBJ2-1, the full variable domain reads EPEVTQTPSHQVTQMGQEVILRCVPISNHLYFYWYRQILGQKVEFLVSFYNNEISEKSEIFDDQFSVERPDGSNFTLKIRSTKLEDSAMYFCASMRGGGFDEQFFGPGTRLTVL.

The gene calls are TRBV7-8 and TRBJ2-7, with D perhaps matching TRBD2 (6 bases). CDR3 length equals 15 residues. Germline loops: CDR1 SGHVS, CDR2 FQNEAQ. The V gene lost 5 bases and the J gene lost 3 bases, with 17 bases spanning the gap. CDR3 sequence reads: CASSPHGAGNYEQYF. The CDR3 DNA reads as TGTGCCAGCAGCCCCCACGGGGCGGGGAACTACGAGCAGTACTTC.

The J gene is TRBJ1-6, the V gene TRBV11-3; D is uncertain. Germline CDR1 and CDR2: SGHNT and YENEEA. V dropped 0 bases and J dropped 13 bases, with 10 bases sitting between them. The CDR3 is made up of 13 amino acids. The CDR3 here is CASSLDLWAPLHF. CDR3 sequence (DNA): TGTGCCAGCAGCTTAGATCTGTGGGCGCCCCTCCACTTT.

The V call is TRBV6-4, the J call TRBJ2-1, with 9 bases fitting TRBD2. The CDR3 is 15 amino acids. Germline trimming cut 2 bases from V and 8 bases from J; bases unmatched to any gene: 7. CDR1 and CDR2 (germline): MRHNA, SNTAGT. The CDR3 sequence: CASSDEASGVYEQFF. CDR3 coding DNA: TGTGCCAGCAGTGACGAGGCTAGCGGGGTTTATGAGCAGTTCTTC.

The chain is built from TRBV29-1 and TRBJ2-3; 8 positions match TRBD2. Looked up from germline, CDR1 is SQVTM and CDR2 is ANQGSEA. V was clipped by 4 bases and J by 3 bases; unmatched bases: 9. The CDR3 consists of 15 residues. CDR3 sequence (DNA): TGCAGCGTTGTTTTGTCGAGCGGGAGAACAGATACGCAGTATTTT. Its protein is CSVVLSSGRTDTQYF.

The J gene is TRBJ1-3, the V gene TRBV6-6, with D possibly being TRBD1 (5 bases). The CDR3 extends over 16 amino acids. Germline values: CDR1 MNHNY, CDR2 SVGAGI (reference sequence). V lost 2 bases and J lost 0, with 11 bases in between. The CDR3 loop reads CASSYLDSSSGNTIYF. The CDR3 coding sequence is TGTGCCAGCAGTTACCTCGACAGCAGCTCTGGAAACACCATATATTTT.